These T cell receptor beta chains were read from a single sample in a study of blood T cell repertoires in COVID-19. The table came from immunoSEQ multiplex PCR; TCRdb's copy has only in-frame clones and leaves some out. Found here are around 33,000 clones, approximately 80% of them singletons; the top ten hold about a sixth. The specimen was peripheral blood. All receptors derive from a human donor in a cohort sampled during active COVID-19. CDR3s include the opening cysteine and the closing phenylalanine or tryptophan. Each record gives: D gene, clone size, J gene, V gene, CDR3 DNA, CDR3 protein. D genes are given only for firm matches. Rows may omit the clone size; those that give it use once, few, many or a size class.

D: TRBD1; size: -; J: TRBJ1-1; V: TRBV10-1; DNA: TGCGCCAGCAGTGGGACAGGACCTCTGAACACTGAAGCTTTCTTT; CDR3: CASSGTGPLNTEAFF
D: -; size: -; J: TRBJ1-1; V: TRBV20-1; DNA: TGCAGTGCTAGTCGAAGGGGGACCGAAGCTTTCTTT; CDR3: CSASRRGTEAFF
D: TRBD2; size: -; J: TRBJ2-5; V: TRBV5-5; DNA: TGTGCCAGCAGCTTAACGCTAGCGGGAGGGCAAGAGACCCAGTACTTC; CDR3: CASSLTLAGGQETQYF
D: TRBD2; size: -; J: TRBJ2-7; V: TRBV6-6; DNA: TGTGCCAGCAGTCCCCCACGTCGGCGGGGGAGCTCCTACGAGCAGTACTTC; CDR3: CASSPPRRRGSSYEQYF
D: TRBD1; size: -; J: TRBJ1-1; V: TRBV7-2; DNA: TGTGCCAGCAGCACCAACAGGGGGATGAACACTGAAGCTTTCTTT; CDR3: CASSTNRGMNTEAFF
D: TRBD1; size: -; J: TRBJ2-7; V: TRBV6-2/TRBV6-3; DNA: TGTGCCAGCAGCCTCCCCCACAGGGGACCCTACGAGCAGTACTTC; CDR3: CASSLPHRGPYEQYF
D: -; size: -; J: TRBJ1-6; V: TRBV27; DNA: TGTGCCAGCAGTCGGGGCTATAATTCACCCCTCCACTTT; CDR3: CASSRGYNSPLHF
D: -; size: -; J: TRBJ2-3; V: TRBV6-5; DNA: TGTGCCATCTCTAGCTGGAGCACAGATACGCAGTATTTT; CDR3: CAISSWSTDTQYF
D: TRBD2; size: -; J: TRBJ2-1; V: TRBV2; DNA: TGTGCCAGCAGTGGGCGGGAGGGATCGTTCTACAGCTACAATGAGCAGTTCTTC; CDR3: CASSGREGSFYSYNEQFF
D: -; size: -; J: TRBJ2-3; V: TRBV5-1; DNA: TGCGCCAGCAGCTTGATGGGTCGGGAAGATACGCAGTATTTT; CDR3: CASSLMGREDTQYF
D: -; size: -; J: TRBJ2-3; V: TRBV5-6; DNA: TGTGCCAGCAGCTTGTGGGCCGGCACAGATACGCAGTATTTT; CDR3: CASSLWAGTDTQYF
D: -; size: few; J: TRBJ1-5; V: TRBV5-8; DNA: TGTGCCAGCAGCATTTACAGGGATAATCAGCCCCAGCATTTT; CDR3: CASSIYRDNQPQHF
D: TRBD2; size: -; J: TRBJ2-7; V: TRBV11-2; DNA: TGTGCCAGCAGCTTAGTGGCGGGAGACATCTACGAGCAGTACTTC; CDR3: CASSLVAGDIYEQYF
D: -; size: -; J: TRBJ1-4; V: TRBV19; DNA: TGTGCCAGTAGTGGGGGGGGCGCTTCCGAAAAACTGTTTTTT; CDR3: CASSGGGASEKLFF
D: TRBD2; size: -; J: TRBJ2-1; V: TRBV27; DNA: TGTGCCAGCAGTGGAGTGACTAGCGGGAGTGGGAATGAGCAGTTCTTC; CDR3: CASSGVTSGSGNEQFF
D: TRBD2; size: -; J: TRBJ2-3; V: TRBV7-6; DNA: TGTGCCAGCAGCTTAGAGGCTAGCGGGAGCACAGATACGCAGTATTTT; CDR3: CASSLEASGSTDTQYF
D: -; size: -; J: TRBJ1-2; V: TRBV4-1; DNA: TGCGCCAGCAGCCAAGGTCACGGGACATCGTATGGCTACACCTTC; CDR3: CASSQGHGTSYGYTF
D: -; size: -; J: TRBJ2-7; V: TRBV4-2; DNA: TGTGCCAGCAGTGAGACAGGAACCTACTCCTACGAGCAGTACTTC; CDR3: CASSETGTYSYEQYF
D: -; size: -; J: TRBJ1-2; V: TRBV7-8; DNA: TGTGCCAGCAGCAGGATTAGTAGCGGTGGCTATGGCTACACCTTC; CDR3: CASSRISSGGYGYTF
D: -; size: few; J: TRBJ1-2; V: TRBV3-1/TRBV3-2; DNA: TGTGCCAGCAGCCAAGATTCGAGAAGTGCTAACTATGGCTACACCTTC; CDR3: CASSQDSRSANYGYTF